Presented here are 28 T cell receptor beta chains from one specimen sequenced in a study of CD8 T cells in Susac syndrome. Reverse transcription of roughly 0.45 to 1 ug RNA was carried out with random hexamers. TCRdb used MiXCR to reprocess the immunoSEQ multiplex PCR reads, holding one entry per CDR3 protein. The sample lists about 300,000 distinct CDR3 sequences, approximately 81% occurring once. Sequenced input: CD8+ T cells from PBMCs. These receptors were obtained from a human donor with multiple sclerosis.

CDR3 nucleotides: TGCGCCAGCAGCCAAGATCCGGGGTCGGCTCAGCCCCAGCATTTT. This translates into CASSQDPGSAQPQHF. The chain carries TRBV4-1 and TRBJ1-5, with D hard to call. This CDR3 comprises 15 residues. CDR1 is MGHRA and CDR2 is YSYEKL in the germline V gene. Trimming took off 0 bases at V and 6 bases at J, with 12 bases between the two ends.

The V call is TRBV6-5, the J call TRBJ2-1, with 7 positions matching TRBD2. The V gene end was trimmed by 2 bases and the J gene end by 8 bases; junction bases not matched to a gene: 3. This CDR3 contains 13 residues. Germline V CDR1 and CDR2: MNHEY, SVGAGI. CDR3 sequence (DNA): TGTGCCAGCAGTTACACTAGCGTGCATGAGCAGTTCTTC. Its translation: CASSYTSVHEQFF.

This rearrangement joins TRBV27 to TRBJ2-7, with TRBD1 matching over 9 bases. The CDR3 runs to 14 residues. The V and J ends lost 5 bases and 5 bases, in that order; junction bases with no gene match: 7. Germline assignment: CDR1 MNHEY and CDR2 SMNVEV (reference sequence). Written as DNA, the CDR3 is TGTGCCAGCAGTGGGGACAGGGAGTCGGACGAGCAGTACTTC. Translation gives CASSGDRESDEQYF.

The rearrangement uses TRBV7-9 and TRBJ2-1; a weak D match, TRBD2 (5 bases). This CDR3 contains 13 residues. Trimming took off 7 bases at V and 6 bases at J, with 13 bases between the two ends. CDR1 and CDR2 from the germline V gene are SEHNR and FQNEAQ (reference sequence). As DNA, the CDR3 is TGTGCCAGCACCCTAGCCTTTCCCAATGAGCAGTTCTTC. The encoded protein is CASTLAFPNEQFF. The full variable domain, rest sourced from reference TRBV7-9 and TRBJ2-1, is DTGVSQNPRHKITKRGQNVTFRCDPISEHNRLYWYRQTLGQGPEFLTYFQNEAQLEKSRLLSDRFSAERPKGSFSTLEIQRTEQGDSAMYLCASTLAFPNEQFFGPGTRLTVL.

Only a few counts were recorded for this clonotype. The J gene is TRBJ2-3, the V gene TRBV4-1; D perhaps matches TRBD2 (6 bases). Trimming cost V 4 bases and J 0 bases, with 14 bases left between them. The CDR3 consists of 16 residues. Per germline, CDR1 MGHRA and CDR2 YSYEKL. The CDR3 DNA follows: TGCGCCAGCAGCCGGTCGGGACTGCCTAGCACAGATACGCAGTATTTT. This translates into CASSRSGLPSTDTQYF.

CDR3 residues: CATSDGAVGPQHF. CDR3 bases: TGTGCCACCAGTGACGGGGCTGTGGGGCCCCAGCATTTT. The chain joins TRBV24-1 to TRBJ1-5, with a tentative D call TRBD1 (5 bases). This CDR3 comprises 13 residues. Trimming removed 4 bases at V and 9 bases at J, with 12 bases between. Germline V lookup: CDR1 KGHDR, CDR2 SFDVKD.

V is TRBV6-6 and J is TRBJ2-2; D might be TRBD1 or TRBD2, each matching 5 bases. CDR3 length: 15 amino acids. CDR1 and CDR2 (germline): MNHNY, SVGAGI (reference sequence). V dropped 2 bases and J dropped 6 bases, with 13 bases sitting between them. The CDR3 sequence: CASSYGGQVSGELFF. CDR3 bases: TGTGCCAGCAGTTACGGGGGTCAAGTTTCCGGGGAGCTGTTTTTT.

The V gene is TRBV4-1, the J gene TRBJ2-7, with 7 bases matching TRBD2. Germline trimming cut 1 base from V and 3 bases from J; bases unmatched to any gene: 6. The CDR3 runs to 15 residues. Germline V CDR1 and CDR2: MGHRA, YSYEKL. The CDR3 DNA follows: TGCGCCAGCAGCCAAGGGGACCGGGACTACTACGAGCAGTACTTC. Translating it yields CASSQGDRDYYEQYF.

The chain is built from TRBV6-1 and TRBJ2-5; D not resolved. The CDR3 runs 15 residues. V lost 2 bases, J lost 3 bases, and 13 bases lay in between. Per the germline V gene, CDR1 is MNHNS and CDR2 is SASEGT. CDR3 in amino acids: CASSEPAKYKETQYF. Here the CDR3 DNA reads TGTGCCAGCAGTGAACCGGCAAAGTACAAAGAGACCCAGTACTTC.

V and J are TRBV30 and TRBJ2-1; D remains unclear. Germline loops: CDR1 GTSNPN, CDR2 SVGIG (reference sequence). The CDR3 is 9 residues long. The germline V and J ends were trimmed by 5 bases and 8 bases, with 4 bases remaining between them. The CDR3 here is CAWGHEQFF. CDR3 coding DNA: TGTGCCTGGGGTCATGAGCAGTTCTTC.

This chain uses TRBV30 with TRBJ2-2, with 8 bases identical to TRBD2. V shed 3 bases and J 0 bases; nucleotides not matched to a gene: 6. Germline-derived CDR1 and CDR2 are GTSNPN and SVGIG (reference sequence). The CDR3 spans 16 residues. The CDR3 protein is CAWRRLARPNTGELFF. The CDR3 DNA follows: TGTGCCTGGAGGCGACTAGCGCGACCGAACACCGGGGAGCTGTTTTTT.

The V gene is TRBV9, the J gene TRBJ2-5; 7 bases are a match to TRBD1. CDR3 length equals 14 residues. Germline V gives CDR1 SGDLS, CDR2 YYNGEE. The V and J ends lost 4 bases and 2 bases, in that order; junction bases with no gene match: 5. The CDR3: CASSPKGAQETQYF. In DNA, the CDR3 is TGTGCCAGCAGCCCGAAGGGGGCTCAAGAGACCCAGTACTTC.

The J gene is TRBJ2-7, the V gene TRBV20-1; D perhaps matches TRBD1 (6 bases). CDR3 length: 16 residues. The germline V gene has CDR1 DFQATT and CDR2 SNEGSKA (reference sequence). V lost 5 bases and J lost 0, with 20 bases in between. The CDR3 DNA is TGCAGTGCTGTTTTCTTAAGCCGGGACACCTCCTACGAGCAGTACTTC. Translation: CSAVFLSRDTSYEQYF.

The V gene is TRBV5-5, the J gene TRBJ2-5; 7 bases line up with TRBD2. The CDR3 is 17 amino acids. V shed 0 bases, J shed 0 bases, and the junction held 8 bases outside the gene matches. Per germline, CDR1 SGHKS and CDR2 YYEKEE (reference sequence). The CDR3 DNA follows: TGTGCCAGCAGCTTGGGGGGCCGGCGGGAGTACCAAGAGACCCAGTACTTC. It translates to CASSLGGRREYQETQYF.

The V and J genes are TRBV19 and TRBJ1-5; perhaps TRBD1 as D (6 bases). The CDR3 consists of 17 residues. Trimming removed 3 bases at V and 0 bases at J, with 15 bases between. Germline lookup yields CDR1 LNHDA and CDR2 SQIVND (reference sequence). The CDR3 sequence: CASSITQGRYSNQPQHF. DNA for the CDR3: TGTGCCAGTAGTATTACCCAGGGGAGATATAGCAATCAGCCCCAGCATTTT.

The chain couples TRBV9 to TRBJ1-6; 10 bases are shared with TRBD1. CDR1 and CDR2 from the germline V gene are SGDLS and YYNGEE. The CDR3 is 15 residues long. After removal of 3 bases from V and 10 bases from J, the junction contained 7 bases not matched to a gene. The CDR3 reads CASSGPGTGASPLHF. The CDR3 coding sequence is TGTGCCAGCAGCGGCCCCGGGACAGGGGCATCACCCCTCCACTTT. The complete variable domain, with remaining parts taken from reference TRBV9 and TRBJ1-6, reads DSGVTQTPKHLITATGQRVTLRCSPRSGDLSVYWYQQSLDQGLQFLIQYYNGEERAKGNILERFSAQQFPDLHSELNLSSLELGDSALYFCASSGPGTGASPLHFGNGTRLTVT.

The J gene is TRBJ2-1, the V gene TRBV25-1; D is undetermined. V lost 6 bases and J 14 bases, leaving 14 bases between the germline ends. CDR1 and CDR2 (germline): MGHDK, SYGVNS. This CDR3 has 11 amino acids. The CDR3 sequence is CASSWAVDKFF. The DNA of the CDR3 is TGTGCCAGCAGCTGGGCTGTTGATAAGTTCTTC.

About this clonotype itself: The junction shows a germline mismatch at one end, possibly a read error. CDR3 DNA: TGCGCCAGCAGCTTGTTACTAGCGGGAGTCCACAATGGGCAGTTCTTC. It encodes CASSLLLAGVHNGQFF. The chain has TRBV5-1 and TRBJ2-1; 11 bases are shared with TRBD2. The CDR3 contains 16 residues. Germline V gives CDR1 SGHRS, CDR2 YFSETQ. Full variable domain (missing parts from reference TRBV5-1 and TRBJ2-1): KAGVTQTPRYLIKTRGQQVTLSCSPISGHRSVSWYQQTPGQGLQFLFEYFSETQRNKGNFPGRFSGRQFSNSRSEMNVSTLELGDSALYLCASSLLLAGVHNGQFFGPGTRLTVL.

This chain connects TRBV10-3 to TRBJ2-3, with 8 positions matching TRBD1. The CDR3 consists of 15 residues. V lost 2 bases, J lost 4 bases, and 5 bases stayed unmatched. Germline V gene data show CDR1 as ENHRY and CDR2 as SYGVKD. The CDR3 region is CAISEPDRDADTQYF. The CDR3 bases are TGTGCCATCAGTGAGCCGGACAGGGACGCAGATACGCAGTATTTT.

The chain carries TRBV12-3 or TRBV12-4 and TRBJ2-3, with D perhaps matching TRBD2 (6 bases). The ends were cut back, 0 bases at V and 4 bases at J, with 17 bases in the middle. This CDR3 is built from 17 residues. In DNA form, the CDR3 reads TGTGCCAGCAGTTTAGCGGGCTTCTGGGACTCTGCAGATACGCAGTATTTT. This encodes CASSLAGFWDSADTQYF.

V usage is TRBV12-3 or TRBV12-4 and J usage is TRBJ1-1; D unclear. The CDR3 is 12 amino acids. With 3 bases removed from V and 4 bases from J, the gap between germline ends came to 6 bases. The CDR3 sequence is CASSFLSTEAFF. The CDR3 DNA sequence: TGTGCCAGCAGTTTTCTGAGCACTGAAGCTTTCTTT.

The DNA of the CDR3 is TGTGCCTGGAGTTTCGAGGAGGGAGGCTATGGCTACACCTTC. Translating gives CAWSFEEGGYGYTF. V and J are TRBV30 and TRBJ1-2; D is uncertain. Trimming removed 2 bases from V and 4 bases from J, with 14 bases in between. The CDR3 has 14 residues. Germline assignment: CDR1 GTSNPN and CDR2 SVGIG (reference sequence).

The chain has TRBV13 and TRBJ2-7; 14 bases are shared with TRBD2. The CDR3 is made up of 17 amino acids. With V trimmed by 5 bases and J by 3 bases, 9 bases remained unmatched. The germline gives CDR1 PRHDT, CDR2 FYEKMQ (reference sequence). CDR3 sequence reads: CASSLRLAGGEFYEQYF. The CDR3 DNA follows: TGTGCCAGCAGCCTCCGACTAGCGGGAGGGGAATTCTACGAGCAGTACTTC.

The chain has TRBV3-1 and TRBJ1-1; D not resolved. The CDR3 loop spans 17 amino acids. Trimming took off 1 base at V and 1 base at J, with 16 bases between the two ends. Germline CDR1 is LGHDT and CDR2 is YNNKEL (reference sequence). Here the CDR3 DNA reads TGTGCCAGCAGCCAAGGTCAAGGCCGGGGAGCGAACACTGAAGCTTTCTTT. Encoded protein: CASSQGQGRGANTEAFF.

V and J are TRBV7-9 and TRBJ2-4, with D perhaps TRBD2 (6 bases). V gave up 5 bases and J gave up 8 bases, with 16 bases separating them. Germline CDR1 SEHNR, CDR2 FQNEAQ (reference sequence). The length of the CDR3 is 14 residues. In nucleotides, the CDR3 is TGTGCCAGCAGCCCGATACGACCGGGAGACATTCAGTACTTC. Its protein is CASSPIRPGDIQYF. Complete variable domain (other parts from reference TRBV7-9 and TRBJ2-4): DTGVSQNPRHKITKRGQNVTFRCDPISEHNRLYWYRQTLGQGPEFLTYFQNEAQLEKSRLLSDRFSAERPKGSFSTLEIQRTEQGDSAMYLCASSPIRPGDIQYFGAGTRLSVL.

The chain couples TRBV28 to TRBJ2-3; D gene uncertain. In germline, CDR1 is MDHEN, CDR2 SYDVKM. Between the trimmed V and J ends, which lost 4 bases and 1 base, there was a span of 18 bases. The CDR3 covers 17 residues. The CDR3 DNA is TGTGCCAGCAGTTCACACCCGCCCAGAACTGGCACAGATACGCAGTATTTT. Translated: CASSSHPPRTGTDTQYF.

The chain combines TRBV3-1 with TRBJ2-4, with TRBD1 as a possible D gene (6 bases). CDR3 length: 15 amino acids. Germline values: CDR1 LGHDT, CDR2 YNNKEL (reference sequence). V lost 4 bases and J lost 0, with 10 bases in between. CDR3 residues: CASSRGQLAKNIQYF. For the CDR3, the DNA is TGTGCCAGCAGCCGTGGACAGCTAGCCAAAAACATTCAGTACTTC.

This clonotype is a singleton in its sample. This chain connects TRBV4-2 to TRBJ1-1; the match to TRBD1 covers 8 bases. With 4 bases clipped from V and 5 bases from J, the junction kept 6 bases outside the gene matches. The CDR3 extends over 14 amino acids. Germline V gene data show CDR1 as LGHNA and CDR2 as YNFKEQ. CDR3 in amino acids: CASSPRQGSTEAFF. Here the CDR3 DNA reads TGTGCCAGCAGCCCACGACAGGGGTCGACTGAAGCTTTCTTT.